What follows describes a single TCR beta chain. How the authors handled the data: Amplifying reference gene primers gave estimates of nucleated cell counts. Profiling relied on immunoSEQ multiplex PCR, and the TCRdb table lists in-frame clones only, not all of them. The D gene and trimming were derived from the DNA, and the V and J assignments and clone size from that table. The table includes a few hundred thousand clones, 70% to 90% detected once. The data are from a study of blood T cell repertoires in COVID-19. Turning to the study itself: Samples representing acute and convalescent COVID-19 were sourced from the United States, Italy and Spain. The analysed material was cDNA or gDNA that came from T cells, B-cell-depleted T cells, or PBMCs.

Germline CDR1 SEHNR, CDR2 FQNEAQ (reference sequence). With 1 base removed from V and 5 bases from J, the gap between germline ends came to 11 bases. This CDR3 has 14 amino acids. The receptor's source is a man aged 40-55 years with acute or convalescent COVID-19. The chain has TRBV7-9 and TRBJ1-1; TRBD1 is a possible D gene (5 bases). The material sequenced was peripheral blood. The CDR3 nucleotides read TGTGCCAGCAGCTTAGGTGGAGGGGAAACTGAAGCTTTCTTT. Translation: CASSLGGGETEAFF.